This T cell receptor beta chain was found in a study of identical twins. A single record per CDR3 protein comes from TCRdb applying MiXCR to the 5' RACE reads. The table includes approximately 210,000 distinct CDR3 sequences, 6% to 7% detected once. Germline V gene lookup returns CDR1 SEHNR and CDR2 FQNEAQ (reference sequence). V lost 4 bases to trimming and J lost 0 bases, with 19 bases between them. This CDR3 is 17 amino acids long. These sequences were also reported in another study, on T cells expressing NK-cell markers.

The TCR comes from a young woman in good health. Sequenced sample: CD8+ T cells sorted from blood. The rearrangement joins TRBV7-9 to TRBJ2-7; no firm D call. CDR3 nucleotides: TGTGCCAGCAGCTACCCTGTTGGCAAAGGACCCTCCTACGAGCAGTACTTC. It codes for CASSYPVGKGPSYEQYF.